What follows is one T cell receptor (beta chain) and its context. What it binds is unknown. This sample was included in a study of chemoradiotherapy in HPV16-positive cancers. At the level of the study: A couple of HPV16-positive patients' cells yielded candidate HPV-specific clones and common motifs.

Data came from immunoSEQ multiplex PCR; TCRdb stores just in-frame clones and leaves some out. The sample contains 20,000 to 25,000 clones, approximately 87% of which appear only once. Study outcomes and limitations: Non-HPV-specific T cells did not expand in tumors during treatment, whereas candidate HPV-specific clones and E7-related motifs did. For HPV16-positive patients, expanding HPV-responsive T cells associated with longer recurrence-free survival. The functional HPV-specific definition rests on just two HPV16-positive patients.

Sequenced material: blood, taken from a patient who underwent chemoradiotherapy. The clonotype originates from a human donor with HPV-associated anogenital cancer.

Here the CDR3 reads CASSADRDSSTDTQYF. CDR3 coding DNA: TGTGCCAGCTCAGCGGACAGGGACTCTAGCACAGATACGCAGTATTTT. This rearrangement joins TRBV18 to TRBJ2-3; 8 bases align to TRBD1. Germline CDR1 KGHSH, CDR2 LQKENI. The CDR3 covers 16 residues. With 5 bases clipped from V and 0 bases from J, the junction kept 7 bases outside the gene matches.